These 9 T cell receptor beta chains originate from one sample sequenced in a study of technical replicates of blood from a handful of donors. Sequencing was performed with immunoSEQ multiplex PCR; in TCRdb, only in-frame clones are kept and a portion is missing. The sample holds tens of thousands of clones, nearly 98% seen once. The sequencing input was T cells isolated from PBMCs. These TCRs come from a human donor in good health.

The V call is TRBV7-9, the J call TRBJ2-5, with 9 bases matching TRBD2. The length of the CDR3 is 16 residues. Trimming at V came to 3 bases and at J to 1 base, leaving 6 bases not matched to a gene. Germline V gene data show CDR1 as SEHNR and CDR2 as FQNEAQ (reference sequence). CDR3: CASSFPAGGPQETQYF. As DNA, the CDR3 is TGTGCCAGCAGCTTTCCAGCGGGAGGCCCCCAAGAGACCCAGTACTTC.

A note on this clone: The sample holds other DNA sequences that translate to the same CDR3. The chain employs TRBV29-1 and TRBJ1-2, with 12 nucleotides matching TRBD1. Germline trimming cut 6 bases from V and 8 bases from J; bases unmatched to any gene: 7. This CDR3 has 13 residues. CDR1 is SQVTM and CDR2 is ANQGSEA in the germline V gene. CDR3: CSVPGQGAGGYTF. The DNA for the CDR3 is TGCAGCGTCCCGGGACAGGGGGCCGGCGGCTACACCTTC.

The V gene is TRBV21-1, the J gene TRBJ2-7; TRBD1 is taken as the D call from the table, unchecked against the DNA. TRBV21-1 has pseudogene status. The CDR3 runs 16 residues. CDR3 amino acids: CASSNRGCTGVDEQYF. The CDR3 nucleotides are TGTGCCAGCAGCAATCGCGGCTGTACAGGGGTCGACGAGCAGTACTTC.

This sequence joins TRBV19 and TRBJ1-5, with 7 bases identical to TRBD1. Germline V gives CDR1 LNHDA, CDR2 SQIVND (reference sequence). After removal of 6 bases from V and 6 bases from J, the junction contained 8 bases not matched to a gene. CDR3 length: 14 residues. Written as DNA, the CDR3 is TGTGCCAGTAGCCGACAGGGTGCGGGTCAGCCCCAGCATTTT. It codes for CASSRQGAGQPQHF.

This chain connects TRBV7-6 to TRBJ2-3; 8 bases fit TRBD2. This CDR3 contains 16 residues. Germline CDR1 and CDR2: SGHVS and FNYEAQ. The junction had 8 bases not matched to a gene; V was cut back by 3 bases and J by 3 bases. CDR3 residues: CASSFGSGAGTDTQYF. CDR3 DNA sequence: TGTGCCAGCAGCTTTGGTAGCGGGGCCGGAACAGATACGCAGTATTTT.

The V call is TRBV11-3, the J call TRBJ1-1; D is uncertain. This CDR3 contains 12 residues. V shed 4 bases and J shed 1 base, with 4 bases lying between them. CDR1 and CDR2 from the germline V gene are SGHNT and YENEEA. The CDR3 region is CASSSRNTEAFF. The CDR3 coding sequence is TGTGCCAGCAGCTCTAGGAACACTGAAGCTTTCTTT.

The V gene is TRBV4-3, the J gene TRBJ2-5; 7 bases align to TRBD2. With 4 bases clipped from V and 7 bases from J, the junction kept 15 bases outside the gene matches. The V gene's germline CDR1 is LGHNA and CDR2 YSLEER. The CDR3 runs 16 residues. The CDR3 reads CASSLYGGGRAGTQYF. The CDR3 DNA reads TGCGCCAGCAGCCTGTATGGGGGGGGACGGGCGGGGACCCAGTACTTC.

In nucleotides, the CDR3 is TGTGCCAGTAGTATCTGGGGGCCTAGCACAGATACGCAGTATTTT. The encoded protein is CASSIWGPSTDTQYF. This rearrangement joins TRBV19 to TRBJ2-3, with D maybe TRBD1 (6 bases). V was cut by 3 bases and J by 0 bases, with 10 bases left in between. Looked up from germline, CDR1 is LNHDA and CDR2 is SQIVND (reference sequence). The CDR3 covers 15 residues. Looking up the rest from reference TRBV19 and TRBJ2-3 gives the full variable domain: DGGITQSPKYLFRKEGQNVTLSCEQNLNHDAMYWYRQDPGQGLRLIYYSQIVNDFQKGDIAEGYSVSREKKESFPLTVTSAQKNPTAFYLCASSIWGPSTDTQYFGPGTRLTVL.

The CDR3 region has the DNA TGTGCCAGCAGTTACGGAAGCGGGAGGGGGGAGTTTTTT. The encoded protein is CASSYGSGRGEFF. The rearrangement links TRBV6-5 to TRBJ2-2, with 10 bases matching TRBD2. This CDR3 region has 13 residues. Trimming took 2 bases from V and 16 from J; bases not matched to a gene: 7. CDR1 and CDR2 (germline): MNHEY, SVGAGI.